This T cell receptor (beta chain) was observed in a study of CD8 T cells in ankylosing spondylitis. This clonotype was seen more than once but under ten times. Its target is not known. The V end was cut by 6 bases, the J end by 10 bases, with 13 bases between. Germline loops: CDR1 SNHLY, CDR2 FYNNEI. CDR3 length: 12 amino acids. TCRdb reprocessed the 5' RACE reads with MiXCR, giving one entry per CDR3 protein. The table lists about 840,000 distinct CDR3 sequences, 10% to 15% of them singletons. General study points: Characteristic, it appeared, of ankylosing spondylitis blood was a TCR beta motif of eight highly homologous variants.

This sequence was found in a male donor with ankylosing spondylitis. Sequencing was performed on blood, either unsorted or a sorted T cell fraction (not recorded which). This chain links TRBV2 with TRBJ2-1; D is ambiguous. CDR3 DNA: TGTGCCAGCAGCTTACCAGCCTACGAGCAGTTCTTC. Translation: CASSLPAYEQFF.